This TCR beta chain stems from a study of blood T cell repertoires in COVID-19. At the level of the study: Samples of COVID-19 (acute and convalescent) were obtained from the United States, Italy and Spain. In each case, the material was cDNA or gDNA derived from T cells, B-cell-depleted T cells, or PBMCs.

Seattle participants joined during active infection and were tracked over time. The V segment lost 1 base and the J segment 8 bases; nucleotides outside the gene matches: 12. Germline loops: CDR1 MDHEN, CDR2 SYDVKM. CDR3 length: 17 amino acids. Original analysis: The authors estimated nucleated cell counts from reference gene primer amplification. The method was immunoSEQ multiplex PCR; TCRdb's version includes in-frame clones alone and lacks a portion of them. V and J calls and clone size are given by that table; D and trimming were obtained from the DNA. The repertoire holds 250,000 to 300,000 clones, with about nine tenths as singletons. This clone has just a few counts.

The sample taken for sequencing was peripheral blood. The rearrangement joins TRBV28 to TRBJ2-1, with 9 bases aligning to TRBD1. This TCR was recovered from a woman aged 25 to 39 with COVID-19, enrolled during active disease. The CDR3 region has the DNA TGTGCCAGCAGTTTATTTACCGGGACAGGGAGAAGGGATGAGCAGTTCTTC. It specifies CASSLFTGTGRRDEQFF.